The following is a T cell receptor beta chain sequence with its context. Profiled with immunoSEQ multiplex PCR; TCRdb holds only in-frame clones, not every one. The sample yields about 310,000 clones, 85% to 90% seen once. This entry is derived from a study of blood T cell repertoires in COVID-19. This CDR3 is built from 16 residues. V trimming: 4 bases; J trimming: 4 bases; junction bases outside the gene matches: 3. Germline loops: CDR1 SGHRS, CDR2 YFSETQ. The source is a woman aged 25 to 45 who had recovered from COVID-19. Sequencing was done on a sample of PBMCs or T cells enriched from blood (not recorded which). The rearrangement joins TRBV5-1 to TRBJ2-3; 16 positions match TRBD2. The CDR3 sequence: CASSLGTSGRADTQYF. The DNA for the CDR3 is TGCGCCAGCAGCCTAGGGACTAGCGGGAGGGCAGATACGCAGTATTTT.